These T cell receptor beta chains were read from a single sample in a study of T cell responses to AZD1222 COVID-19 vaccine. Sequencing was performed with immunoSEQ multiplex PCR; in TCRdb, only in-frame clones are kept and a portion is missing. The sample records about 220,000 clones, under 95% being singletons. The source material was peripheral blood, sampled on day 0 of MenACWY control vaccination. These receptors were collected from an adult in good health. Each CDR3 is given with its conserved first and last residue. D genes are given only for firm matches. A row's size may be missing; if present it is once, few, many or a size class.

D gene | J gene | V gene | clone size | CDR3 protein | CDR3 DNA
NA | TRBJ1-5 | TRBV19 | NA | CASSPRQATDSQPQHF | TGTGCCAGTAGTCCAAGACAGGCCACGGATTCGCAGCCCCAGCATTTT
NA | TRBJ1-4 | TRBV5-1 | NA | CASSLAGTPNEKLFF | TGCGCCAGCAGCTTGGCCGGGACTCCTAATGAAAAACTGTTTTTT
NA | TRBJ1-1 | TRBV5-1 | NA | CASSLDGMNTEAFF | TGCGCCAGCAGCTTGGACGGAATGAACACTGAAGCTTTCTTT
NA | TRBJ2-2 | TRBV19 | NA | CASSMGAPGELFF | TGTGCCAGTAGTATGGGGGCCCCCGGGGAGCTGTTTTTT
NA | TRBJ2-5 | TRBV6-7 | NA | CASSYRLGWETQYF | TGTGCCAGCAGTTACCGACTAGGGTGGGAGACCCAGTACTTC
NA | TRBJ1-6 | TRBV6-5 | NA | CASRQGPHYNSPLHF | TGTGCCAGCAGACAGGGACCTCACTATAATTCACCCCTCCACTTT
TRBD2 | TRBJ2-5 | TRBV10-3 | NA | CAISDGSGGKETQYF | TGTGCCATCAGTGACGGGAGCGGGGGGAAAGAGACCCAGTACTTC
NA | TRBJ2-7 | TRBV29-1 | NA | CSVEDPYVGTLYF | TGCAGCGTTGAAGACCCATATGTCGGTACACTGTACTTC
NA | TRBJ2-6 | TRBV19 | once | CASNSGITSSGANVLTF | TGTGCCAGTAACTCTGGGATCACAAGCTCTGGGGCCAACGTCCTGACTTTC
NA | TRBJ1-3 | TRBV2 | few | CASSGQDLPGNTIYF | TGTGCCAGCAGTGGGCAGGACCTACCTGGAAACACCATATATTTT
NA | TRBJ2-7 | TRBV24-1 | NA | CATSDLRLGLNYEQYF | TGTGCCACCAGTGATTTACGGTTGGGACTGAACTACGAGCAGTACTTC
TRBD1 | TRBJ1-2 | TRBV29-1 | NA | CSVDVTGGYGYTF | TGCAGCGTTGATGTTACAGGGGGCTATGGCTACACCTTC
TRBD1 | TRBJ1-6 | TRBV4-3 | once | CASSQQGALNSPLHF | TGCGCCAGCAGCCAGCAGGGGGCACTTAATTCACCCCTCCACTTT
TRBD1 | TRBJ1-3 | TRBV7-8 | NA | CASSADRVLRNTIYF | TGTGCCAGCAGCGCGGACAGGGTTTTAAGAAACACCATATATTTT
NA | TRBJ2-1 | TRBV15 | NA | CATSREGWDRNNEQFF | TGTGCCACCAGCAGAGAGGGGTGGGACCGGAACAATGAGCAGTTCTTC
NA | TRBJ2-1 | TRBV7-9 | NA | CASSFLVAANNEQFF | TGTGCCAGCAGCTTCTTAGTAGCGGCTAACAATGAGCAGTTCTTC
NA | TRBJ1-1 | TRBV2 | NA | CASSATRGGAFF | TGTGCCAGCAGTGCCACAAGAGGCGGTGCTTTCTTT
NA | TRBJ1-2 | TRBV6-2/TRBV6-3 | NA | CASSYGPGRGHYGYTF | TGTGCCAGCAGTTATGGCCCAGGACGTGGGCACTATGGCTACACCTTC
NA | TRBJ1-1 | TRBV20-1 | once | CSASRVPEAFF | TGCAGTGCTAGCAGGGTCCCAGAAGCTTTCTTT
NA | TRBJ1-5 | TRBV10-3 | once | CAISESSLNGQPQHF | TGTGCCATCAGTGAGTCGTCCCTAAACGGACAGCCCCAGCATTTT